These 5 T cell receptor beta chains were sequenced from one sample in a study of shared clonotypes between healthy human individuals. Clones were sequenced by immunoSEQ multiplex PCR, and TCRdb holds only the in-frame ones, with some missing. The sample holds roughly 2,300,000 clones, around 92% seen once. Specimen: naive CD4+ T cells from PBMCs. Subset described: CD45RA+ positively selected. Receptors originate from a man younger than 35 in good health. Some clones in this sample may be carry-over from other donors' samples.

The chain's CDR3 is CASSTGQGNRGYTF. Written as DNA, the CDR3 is TGTGCCAGCAGCACGGGACAGGGTAATCGGGGCTACACCTTC. The chain carries TRBV5-4 and TRBJ1-2, with 9 bases aligning to TRBD1. The CDR3 contains 14 residues. V shed 4 bases and J 8 bases; nucleotides not matched to a gene: 9. Germline V gene lookup returns CDR1 SGHNT and CDR2 YYREEE (reference sequence).

Concerning this clone: The identical CDR3 is also encoded by other nucleotide sequences in the sample. The CDR3 sequence is CASSRTANTGELFF. CDR3 DNA sequence: TGTGCCAGCAGCCGGACAGCTAACACCGGGGAGCTGTTTTTT. This chain connects TRBV7-9 to TRBJ2-2, with a weak D call TRBD1 (6 bases). The CDR3 runs 14 residues. The V end was cut by 5 bases, the J end by 2 bases, with 9 bases between. The germline V gene encodes CDR1 SEHNR and CDR2 FQNEAQ (reference sequence). Together with reference TRBV7-9 and TRBJ2-2, the CDR3 gives the full variable domain: DTGVSQNPRHKITKRGQNVTFRCDPISEHNRLYWYRQTLGQGPEFLTYFQNEAQLEKSRLLSDRFSAERPKGSFSTLEIQRTEQGDSAMYLCASSRTANTGELFFGEGSRLTVL.

This chain uses TRBV9 with TRBJ2-1; D unclear. The V gene lost 5 bases and the J gene lost 0 bases, with 12 bases spanning the gap. CDR1 is SGDLS, CDR2 YYNGEE, per germline. The CDR3 consists of 15 residues. The DNA of the CDR3 is TGTGCCAGCAGTAAACGATTTAGCTCCTACAATGAGCAGTTCTTC. Its translation: CASSKRFSSYNEQFF.

Of note for this clone: Within the sample, other DNA sequences also encode this same CDR3. This CDR3 is CASSPSGANYGYTF. CDR3 DNA: TGTGCCAGCAGCCCCTCGGGGGCTAACTATGGCTACACCTTC. The chain employs TRBV7-9 and TRBJ1-2; D might be TRBD1 (5 bases). The CDR3 has 14 residues. Germline CDR1 is SEHNR and CDR2 is FQNEAQ (reference sequence). The V end was cut by 5 bases, the J end by 0 bases, with 10 bases between.

The rearrangement uses TRBV29-1 and TRBJ2-3; 8 bases line up with TRBD1. The V and J ends lost 4 bases and 3 bases, in that order; junction bases with no gene match: 9. Germline CDR1 reads SQVTM; CDR2 reads ANQGSEA. CDR3 length equals 15 residues. The CDR3 region is CSVARTGSGTDTQYF. In DNA form, the CDR3 reads TGCAGCGTTGCCCGGACAGGGTCTGGGACAGATACGCAGTATTTT.